A single TCR beta chain is shown here with its context. Its antigen is not identified. This specimen comes from a study of cytomegalovirus exposure and HLA in healthy donors. Findings and caveats of the study: According to a later analysis, most TCR beta chains associated with CMV appeared HLA-restricted.

This CDR3 has 15 residues. The V gene's germline CDR1 is KGHSH and CDR2 LQKENI. V dropped 2 bases and J dropped 2; count of bases not matched to a gene: 4. PCR was performed using 60 Vbeta and 13 Jbeta primers. Profiling relied on immunoSEQ multiplex PCR, and the TCRdb table lists in-frame clones only, not all of them. The data contain roughly 190,000 clones, around three quarters of them singletons. This rearrangement joins TRBV18 to TRBJ2-3; the match to TRBD1 covers 7 bases. The sample consisted of PBMCs. This TCR was recovered from a young woman in good health and CMV-seronegative. The CDR3 DNA is TGTGCCAGCTCACCATCCCAGGGGGTCACAGATACGCAGTATTTT. Translation: CASSPSQGVTDTQYF.